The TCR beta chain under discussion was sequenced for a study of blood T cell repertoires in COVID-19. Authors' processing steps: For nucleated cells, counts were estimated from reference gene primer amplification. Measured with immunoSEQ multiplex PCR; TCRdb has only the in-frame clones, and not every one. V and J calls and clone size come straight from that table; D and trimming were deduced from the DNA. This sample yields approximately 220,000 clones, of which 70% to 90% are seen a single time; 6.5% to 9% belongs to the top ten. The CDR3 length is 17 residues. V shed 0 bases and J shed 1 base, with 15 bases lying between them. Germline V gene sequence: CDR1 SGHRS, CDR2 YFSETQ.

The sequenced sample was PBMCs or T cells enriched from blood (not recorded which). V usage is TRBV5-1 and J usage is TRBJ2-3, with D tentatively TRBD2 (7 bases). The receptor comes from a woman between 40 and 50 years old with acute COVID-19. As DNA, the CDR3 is TGCGCCAGCAGCTTGGGGGCCTCCGGGGGGCGCACAGATACGCAGTATTTT. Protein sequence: CASSLGASGGRTDTQYF. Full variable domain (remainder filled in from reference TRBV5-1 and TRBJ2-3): KAGVTQTPRYLIKTRGQQVTLSCSPISGHRSVSWYQQTPGQGLQFLFEYFSETQRNKGNFPGRFSGRQFSNSRSEMNVSTLELGDSALYLCASSLGASGGRTDTQYFGPGTRLTVL.